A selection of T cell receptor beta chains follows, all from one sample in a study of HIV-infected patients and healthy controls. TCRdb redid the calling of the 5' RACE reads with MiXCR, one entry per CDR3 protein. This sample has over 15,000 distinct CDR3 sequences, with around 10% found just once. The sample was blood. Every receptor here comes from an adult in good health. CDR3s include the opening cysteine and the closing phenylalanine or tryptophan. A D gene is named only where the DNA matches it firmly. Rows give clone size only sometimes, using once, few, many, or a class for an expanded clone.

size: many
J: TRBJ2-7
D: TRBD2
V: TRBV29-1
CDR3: CSVEQGGDEQYF
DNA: TGCAGCGTTGAACAGGGAGGGGACGAGCAGTACTTC

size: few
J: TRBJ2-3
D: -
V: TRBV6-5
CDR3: CASMMGETDTQYF
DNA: TGTGCCAGCATGATGGGAGAGACAGATACGCAGTATTTT

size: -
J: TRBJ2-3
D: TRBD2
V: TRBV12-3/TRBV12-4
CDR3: CASSSRLAGVTDTQYF
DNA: TGTGCCAGCAGTTCCCGACTAGCGGGAGTCACCGATACGCAGTATTTT

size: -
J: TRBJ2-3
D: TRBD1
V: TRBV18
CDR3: CASSPARTGLTDTQYF
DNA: TGTGCCAGCTCACCCGCCAGGACAGGGCTCACAGATACGCAGTATTTT

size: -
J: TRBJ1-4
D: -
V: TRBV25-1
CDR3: CASSALIWESVGEKLFF
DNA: TGTGCCAGCAGTGCACTCATCTGGGAGTCGGTGGGTGAAAAACTGTTTTTT

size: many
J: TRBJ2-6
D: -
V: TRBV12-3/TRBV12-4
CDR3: CATHISGANVLTF
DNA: TGTGCCACCCATATCTCTGGGGCCAACGTCCTGACTTTC

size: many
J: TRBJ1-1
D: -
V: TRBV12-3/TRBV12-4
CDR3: CASSLWDVSTEAFF
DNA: TGTGCCAGCAGTTTATGGGACGTGAGCACTGAAGCTTTCTTT

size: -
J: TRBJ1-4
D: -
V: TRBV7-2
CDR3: CASSLRQATNEKLFF
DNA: TGTGCCAGCAGCTTACGACAAGCAACTAATGAAAAACTGTTTTTT

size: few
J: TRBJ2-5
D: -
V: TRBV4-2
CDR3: CASSQDQIHFQETQYF
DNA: TGTGCCAGCAGCCAAGATCAGATCCATTTCCAAGAGACCCAGTACTTC

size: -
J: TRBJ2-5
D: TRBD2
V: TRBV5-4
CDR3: CTSSFGGLETQYF
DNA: TGTACCAGCAGCTTCGGGGGGTTAGAGACCCAGTACTTC

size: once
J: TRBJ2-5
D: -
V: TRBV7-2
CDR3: CASSSRTVTETQYF
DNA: TGTGCCAGCAGCTCGAGGACTGTTACAGAGACCCAGTACTTC

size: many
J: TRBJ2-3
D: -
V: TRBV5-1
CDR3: CASSLGADPSTDTQYF
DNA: TGCGCCAGCAGCTTGGGGGCAGATCCTAGCACAGATACGCAGTATTTT

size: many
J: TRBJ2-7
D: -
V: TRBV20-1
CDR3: CSAGGSGYEQYF
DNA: TGCAGTGCGGGGGGTAGCGGCTACGAGCAGTACTTC